This TCR beta chain was identified in a study of cytomegalovirus exposure and HLA in healthy donors. Study-wide points: What was likely a sequencing artifact was a cluster of highly shared sequence variants. The investigators catalogued 150 to 200 TCR beta chains as cytomegalovirus-associated.

It was with 60 Vbeta and 13 Jbeta primers that the PCR ran. Assay: immunoSEQ multiplex PCR; the TCRdb copy retains only in-frame clones and omits some. The data show 85,000 to 100,000 clones, more than 60% seen once. A remark on this clone: Its antigen is undetermined.

The CDR3 consists of 15 residues. With V trimmed by 7 bases and J by 0 bases, 5 bases remained unmatched. Germline CDR1 reads LNHDA; CDR2 reads SQIVND (reference sequence). The rearrangement joins TRBV19 to TRBJ1-4; 7 bases are a match to TRBD1. Source material: PBMCs. The receptor was derived from a human donor in good health. This CDR3 reads CASTRDRATNEKLFF. The CDR3 nucleotides are TGTGCCAGTACCCGAGACAGGGCAACTAATGAAAAACTGTTTTTT. Supplemented by reference TRBV19 and TRBJ1-4, the full variable domain reads DGGITQSPKYLFRKEGQNVTLSCEQNLNHDAMYWYRQDPGQGLRLIYYSQIVNDFQKGDIAEGYSVSREKKESFPLTVTSAQKNPTAFYLCASTRDRATNEKLFFGSGTQLSVL.